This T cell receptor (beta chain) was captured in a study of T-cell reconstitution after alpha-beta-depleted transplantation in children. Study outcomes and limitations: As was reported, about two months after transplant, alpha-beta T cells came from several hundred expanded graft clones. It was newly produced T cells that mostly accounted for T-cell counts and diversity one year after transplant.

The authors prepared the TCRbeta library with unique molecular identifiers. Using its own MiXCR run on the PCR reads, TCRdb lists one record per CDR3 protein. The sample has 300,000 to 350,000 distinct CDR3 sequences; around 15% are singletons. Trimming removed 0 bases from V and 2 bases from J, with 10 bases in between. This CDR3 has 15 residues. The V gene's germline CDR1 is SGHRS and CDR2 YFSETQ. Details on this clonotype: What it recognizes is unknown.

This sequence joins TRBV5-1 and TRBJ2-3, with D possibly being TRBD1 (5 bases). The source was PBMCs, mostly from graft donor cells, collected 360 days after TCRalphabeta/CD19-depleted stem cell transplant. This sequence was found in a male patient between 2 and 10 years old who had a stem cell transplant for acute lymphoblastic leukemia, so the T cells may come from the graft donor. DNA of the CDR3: TGCGCCAGCAGCTTGGTGCAGGGCCTCACAGATACGCAGTATTTT. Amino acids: CASSLVQGLTDTQYF.